The rows below give T cell receptor beta chains drawn from one sample of a study of blood T cells in healthy people across ages. Each CDR3 protein gets one entry after TCRdb re-called the 5' RACE reads with MiXCR. The repertoire consists of roughly 500,000 distinct CDR3 sequences, with less than 25% occurring once and the leading ten covering roughly 9.4%. The sample was also reused in another study, on T cells of mothers and their children.

The sequenced material came from blood. The receptors were sampled from a boy younger than 18 in good health. The CDR3 runs from the conserved cysteine through the conserved F or W. Each record gives: CDR3 length, V gene, D gene, CDR3 protein. D genes are given only for firm matches.

13 | TRBV5-1 | TRBD1 | CASSTDRKMEAFF
13 | TRBV7-3 | - | CASSYLWNTEAFF
11 | TRBV6-5 | TRBD1 | CASSYPRTGNF
14 | TRBV7-2 | - | CASSLRPFTDTQYF
14 | TRBV6-2/TRBV6-3 | - | CASSSGHNNSPLHF
12 | TRBV19 | - | CASSPGAYEQFF
14 | TRBV28 | - | CASSSGGSSYEQYF
13 | TRBV14 | - | CASSPHTTYEQYF
15 | TRBV6-5 | - | CASKAGGASTDTQYF
14 | TRBV20-1 | TRBD1 | CSARQDRARTEAFF
13 | TRBV7-9 | - | CASSLALGTEAFF
13 | TRBV24-1 | - | CAKDSHTIEKLFF
12 | TRBV29-1 | - | CSVGTPVGELFF
14 | TRBV7-2 | - | CASSLHRVYDGYTF
15 | TRBV3-1 | TRBD1 | CASRPATGGSTEAFF
14 | TRBV13 | TRBD1 | CASSPGTEHEKLFF
14 | TRBV27 | - | CASSFGPLRNIQYF
15 | TRBV6-5 | - | CASSYGASGANVLTF
15 | TRBV9 | - | CASSVDGKPDYEQYF
14 | TRBV7-9 | TRBD1 | CASSWGQGGEKLFF
15 | TRBV6-4 | - | CASSDWSASYNEQFF
14 | TRBV29-1 | - | CSAKGSVTTDTQYF
16 | TRBV7-9 | - | CASSYPRGMANTEAFF
17 | TRBV7-2 | - | CASSLARQAGRNQPQHF
15 | TRBV11-2 | - | CASSLLRVAYNEQFF
15 | TRBV4-1 | - | CASTAFLGAKNIQYF
14 | TRBV19 | TRBD2 | CASSIPTSGNEQFF
16 | TRBV24-1 | - | CATSDLTKDGQETQYF
12 | TRBV3-1 | - | CASSQFRETQYF
13 | TRBV15 | TRBD1 | CATSSDRTGVLIF
16 | TRBV4-2 | - | CASSQASGPVQETQYF
13 | TRBV12-3/TRBV12-4 | - | CASSWARGDVQFF
14 | TRBV7-9 | - | CASSPYRGGETQYF
14 | TRBV27 | - | CASSPRPYQETQYF
18 | TRBV12-3/TRBV12-4 | - | CASSLRGRGLQGSYEQYF
15 | TRBV7-2 | - | CASSPRGDPTDTQYF
15 | TRBV4-2 | - | CASSQDSGPRETQYF
16 | TRBV6-1 | TRBD2 | CASSPLSGGPGDTQYF
17 | TRBV5-1 | TRBD2 | CASSLRLAGGGRETQYF
15 | TRBV20-1 | TRBD1 | CSANTGDSVSDEQYF
14 | TRBV7-2 | - | CASRPMTGEETQYF
17 | TRBV9 | - | CASSVLGAIGNTDTQYF
14 | TRBV6-2/TRBV6-3 | TRBD1 | CASIRDRAGTEAFF
16 | TRBV6-5 | TRBD1 | CASSYTPGTGGNTIYF
14 | TRBV4-1 | - | CASSQGVGGYEQYF
14 | TRBV3-1 | TRBD1 | CASSQDSLTGMVYF